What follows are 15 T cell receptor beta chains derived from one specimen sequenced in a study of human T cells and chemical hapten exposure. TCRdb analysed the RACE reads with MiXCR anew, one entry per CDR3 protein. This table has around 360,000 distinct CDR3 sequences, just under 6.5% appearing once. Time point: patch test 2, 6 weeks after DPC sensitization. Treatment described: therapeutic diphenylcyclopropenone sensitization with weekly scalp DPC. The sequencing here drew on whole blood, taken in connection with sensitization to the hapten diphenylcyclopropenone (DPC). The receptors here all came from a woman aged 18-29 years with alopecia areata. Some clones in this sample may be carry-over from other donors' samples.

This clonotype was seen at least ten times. The CDR3 DNA follows: TGCAGCGTTGAATCTGGGTATACTAATGAAAAACTGTTTTTT. It is translated as CSVESGYTNEKLFF. The gene calls are TRBV29-1 and TRBJ1-4, with no clear D. The V end lost 2 bases, the J end lost 2 bases, and 9 bases lay between the germline ends. Germline assignment: CDR1 SQVTM and CDR2 ANQGSEA. The CDR3 totals 14 residues.

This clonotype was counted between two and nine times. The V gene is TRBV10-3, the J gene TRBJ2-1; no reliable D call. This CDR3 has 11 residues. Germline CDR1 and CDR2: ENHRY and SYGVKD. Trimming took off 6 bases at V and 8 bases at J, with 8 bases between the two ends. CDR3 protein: CAIRARDEQFF. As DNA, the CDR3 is TGTGCCATCAGAGCTCGCGATGAGCAGTTCTTC.

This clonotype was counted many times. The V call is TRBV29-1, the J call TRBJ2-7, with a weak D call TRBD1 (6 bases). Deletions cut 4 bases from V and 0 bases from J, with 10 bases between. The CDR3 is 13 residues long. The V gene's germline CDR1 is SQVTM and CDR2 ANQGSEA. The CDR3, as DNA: TGCAGCGTTGTGGGGGCTCCCTCCTACGAGCAGTACTTC. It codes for CSVVGAPSYEQYF.

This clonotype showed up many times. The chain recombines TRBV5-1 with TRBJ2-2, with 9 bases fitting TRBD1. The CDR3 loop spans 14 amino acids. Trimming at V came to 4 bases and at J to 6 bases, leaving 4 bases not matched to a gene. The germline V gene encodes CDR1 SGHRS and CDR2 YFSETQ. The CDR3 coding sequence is TGCGCCAGCAGCGAACAGGGGGCGCCCGGGGAGCTGTTTTTT. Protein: CASSEQGAPGELFF.

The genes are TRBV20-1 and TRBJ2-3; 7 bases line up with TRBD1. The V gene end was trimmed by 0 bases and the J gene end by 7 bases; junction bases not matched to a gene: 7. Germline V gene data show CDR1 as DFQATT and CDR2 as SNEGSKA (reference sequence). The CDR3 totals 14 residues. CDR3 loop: CSARDFLTGNTQYF. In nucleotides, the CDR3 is TGCAGTGCTAGAGACTTTCTGACAGGGAATACGCAGTATTTT.

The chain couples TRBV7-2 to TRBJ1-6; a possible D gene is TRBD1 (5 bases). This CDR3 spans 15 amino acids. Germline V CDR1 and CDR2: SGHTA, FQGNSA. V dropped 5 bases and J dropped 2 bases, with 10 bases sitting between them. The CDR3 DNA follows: TGTGCCAGCAGCAGGGGTAGGACCTATAATTCACCCCTCCACTTT. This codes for CASSRGRTYNSPLHF.

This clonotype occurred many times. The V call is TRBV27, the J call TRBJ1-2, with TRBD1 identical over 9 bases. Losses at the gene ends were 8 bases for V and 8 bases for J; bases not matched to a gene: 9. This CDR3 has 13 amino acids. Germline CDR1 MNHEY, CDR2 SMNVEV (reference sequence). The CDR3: CASEGTGGEGYTF. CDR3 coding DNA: TGTGCCAGCGAGGGAACAGGGGGCGAGGGCTACACCTTC.

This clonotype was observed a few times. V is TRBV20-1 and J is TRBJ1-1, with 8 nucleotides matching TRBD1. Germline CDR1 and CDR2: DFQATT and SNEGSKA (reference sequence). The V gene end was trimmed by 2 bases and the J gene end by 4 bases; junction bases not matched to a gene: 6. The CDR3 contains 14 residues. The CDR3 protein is CSARLTDRATEAFF. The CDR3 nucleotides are TGCAGTGCTAGACTCACGGACAGGGCCACTGAAGCTTTCTTT.

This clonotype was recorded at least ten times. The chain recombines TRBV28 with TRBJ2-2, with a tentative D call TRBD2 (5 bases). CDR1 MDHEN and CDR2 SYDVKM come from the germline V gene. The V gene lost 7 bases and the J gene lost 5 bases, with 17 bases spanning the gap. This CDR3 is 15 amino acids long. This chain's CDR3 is CASTVGRTVTGELFF. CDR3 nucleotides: TGTGCCAGCACCGTGGGAAGGACTGTTACCGGGGAGCTGTTTTTT.

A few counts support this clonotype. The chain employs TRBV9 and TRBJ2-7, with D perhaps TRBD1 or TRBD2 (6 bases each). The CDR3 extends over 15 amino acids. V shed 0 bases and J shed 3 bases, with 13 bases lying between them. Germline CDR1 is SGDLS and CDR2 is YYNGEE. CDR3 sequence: CASSVGRGRDYEQYF. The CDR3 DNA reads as TGTGCCAGCAGCGTAGGACGGGGGCGTGACTACGAGCAGTACTTC.

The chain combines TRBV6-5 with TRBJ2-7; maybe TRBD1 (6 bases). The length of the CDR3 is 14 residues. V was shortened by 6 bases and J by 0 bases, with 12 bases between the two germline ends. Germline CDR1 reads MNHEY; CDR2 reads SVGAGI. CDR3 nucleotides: TGTGCCAGCAGCAGGGGACCCAGCTCCTACGAGCAGTACTTC. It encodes CASSRGPSSYEQYF.

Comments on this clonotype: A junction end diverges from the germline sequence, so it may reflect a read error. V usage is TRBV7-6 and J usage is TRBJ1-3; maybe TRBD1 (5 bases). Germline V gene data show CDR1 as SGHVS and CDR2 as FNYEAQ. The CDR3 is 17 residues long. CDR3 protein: CASSLAGAGKFGNAIYF. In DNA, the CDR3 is TGTGCCAGCAGCTTAGCTGGGGCAGGCAAATTTGGAAACGCCATATATTTT. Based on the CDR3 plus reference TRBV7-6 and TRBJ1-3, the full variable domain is GAGVSQSPRYKVTKRGQDVALRCDPISGHVSLYWYRQALGQGPEFLTYFNYEAQQDKSGLPNDRFSAERPEGSISTLTIQRTEQRDSAMYRCASSLAGAGKFGNAIYFGEGSWLTVV.

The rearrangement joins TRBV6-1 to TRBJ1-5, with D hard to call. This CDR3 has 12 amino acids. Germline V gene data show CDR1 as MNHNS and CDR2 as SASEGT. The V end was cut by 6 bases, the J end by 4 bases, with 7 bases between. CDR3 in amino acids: CASRHENQPQHF. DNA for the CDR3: TGTGCCAGCAGGCACGAAAATCAGCCCCAGCATTTT.

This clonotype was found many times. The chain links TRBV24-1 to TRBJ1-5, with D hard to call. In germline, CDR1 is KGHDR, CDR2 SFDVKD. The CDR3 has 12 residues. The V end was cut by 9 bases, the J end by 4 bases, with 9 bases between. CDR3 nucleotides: TGTGCCACCGGCCGGCCTAATCAGCCCCAGCATTTT. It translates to CATGRPNQPQHF.

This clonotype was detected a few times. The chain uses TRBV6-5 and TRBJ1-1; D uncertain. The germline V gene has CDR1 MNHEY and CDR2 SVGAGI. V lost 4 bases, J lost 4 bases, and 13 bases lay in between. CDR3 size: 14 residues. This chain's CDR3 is CASSSKDRRTEAFF. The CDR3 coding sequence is TGTGCCAGCAGTTCGAAGGATCGGCGCACTGAAGCTTTCTTT.